A selection of T cell receptor beta chains follows, all from one sample in a study of T-cell memory formation after mild COVID-19. TCRdb analysed the 5' RACE reads with MiXCR anew, one entry per CDR3 protein. The sample includes roughly 320,000 distinct CDR3 sequences, 28% of them seen just once. Sequenced input: PBMCs or a T cell subset sorted from them (not recorded which). These receptors were obtained from an adult woman who had mild COVID-19 (a few samples of this study predate the infection). Cell type and time point are not known. CDR3s include the opening cysteine and the closing phenylalanine or tryptophan. Clone size, where shown, is once, few, many, or a class for clones that have expanded.

abundance	v_gene	j_gene	CDR3aa
few	TRBV10-3	TRBJ2-7	CAISGSPGQGSSYEQYF
few	TRBV7-6	TRBJ2-1	CASSLAGRADSSYNEQFF
-	TRBV19	TRBJ2-7	CASSNPGTVSYEQYF
-	TRBV7-3	TRBJ1-6	CASSSQGDSPLHF
-	TRBV24-1	TRBJ2-2	CATSGGLRRNTGELFF
-	TRBV24-1	TRBJ2-7	CATSDPDRGAYEQYF
few	TRBV2	TRBJ2-5	CASKKTSGPQETQYF
-	TRBV11-2	TRBJ2-5	CASSSPVTSGRLRETQYF
-	TRBV19	TRBJ1-5	CASSSRGVGYNQPQHF
-	TRBV18	TRBJ1-5	CASSDQGDQPQHF
-	TRBV7-9	TRBJ2-2	CASSQGWTGDTGELFF